Below are 9 T cell receptor beta chains sequenced from a single sample in a study of OX40 agonist ivuxolimab in advanced cancers. Receptors were amplified or captured by the immunoSEQ multiplex PCR assay. Held by TCRdb, this immuneACCESS table contains in-frame sequences only and omits some clones. Under half of the omission traces to an unresolved V gene where checked; the cause of the rest is unknown. Here the sample has 78,000 or so clones; 88% occur a single time. The ten largest account for 0.7% to 1% of the sample. Sequences were derived from CD4+ or CD8+ T cells sorted from blood, sampled in a trial of the OX40 agonist ivuxolimab. The receptors shown here come from an adult with an advanced solid tumor such as melanoma, head and neck, liver or kidney cancer.

The V gene is TRBV28, the J gene TRBJ1-2, with unresolved D. The CDR3 runs 12 residues. Per germline, CDR1 MDHEN and CDR2 SYDVKM. Trimming took 6 bases from V and 4 from J, leaving 9 bases between them. The CDR3 sequence is CASRPSLYGYTF. The CDR3 coding sequence is TGTGCCAGCAGACCTAGCCTCTATGGCTACACCTTC.

This chain uses TRBV5-1 with TRBJ2-5, with no clear D. Germline assignment: CDR1 SGHRS and CDR2 YFSETQ. The CDR3 sequence is 15 residues long. V was trimmed by 3 bases and J by 4 bases, leaving 16 bases between them. The CDR3 DNA is TGCGCCAGCAGCTCGAGTAGTGGGGTAGGAGAGACCCAGTACTTC. Translated: CASSSSSGVGETQYF. The complete variable domain, with remaining parts taken from reference TRBV5-1 and TRBJ2-5, reads KAGVTQTPRYLIKTRGQQVTLSCSPISGHRSVSWYQQTPGQGLQFLFEYFSETQRNKGNFPGRFSGRQFSNSRSEMNVSTLELGDSALYLCASSSSSGVGETQYFGPGTRLLVL.

This clone was seen just once. The gene calls are TRBV4-2 and TRBJ1-5; a possible D gene is TRBD1 (5 bases). The CDR3 contains 18 residues. V lost 0 bases to trimming and J lost 0 bases, with 15 bases between them. CDR1 is LGHNA and CDR2 is YNFKEQ in the germline V gene. The CDR3: CASSQELVYGASNQPQHF. In nucleotides, the CDR3 is TGTGCCAGCAGCCAAGAACTGGTTTACGGGGCTAGCAATCAGCCCCAGCATTTT.

V gene TRBV5-5 combines with J gene TRBJ2-7; tentatively, D is TRBD1 or TRBD2 (5 bases each). CDR1 SGHKS and CDR2 YYEKEE come from the germline V gene (reference sequence). V was pared by 5 bases and J by 2 bases, with 17 bases between. The CDR3 contains 15 residues. The chain's CDR3 is CASSLRDLPPYEQYF. In nucleotides, the CDR3 is TGTGCCAGCAGTCTCCGGGACCTTCCGCCCTACGAGCAGTACTTC.

The chain has TRBV30 and TRBJ1-5, with no clear D. Germline CDR1 and CDR2: GTSNPN and SVGIG (reference sequence). This CDR3 comprises 13 residues. Trimming removed 4 bases at V and 6 bases at J, with 13 bases between. Here the CDR3 DNA reads TGTGCCTGGACAGACACGGGCGGTCAGCCCCAGCATTTT. This codes for CAWTDTGGQPQHF.

In this sample, this clone turned up once. The chain has TRBV10-1 and TRBJ2-7; possible D gene TRBD2, 6 bases. From germline, CDR1 is WNHNN and CDR2 SYGVQD (reference sequence). The germline V and J ends were trimmed by 7 bases and 0 bases, with 16 bases remaining between them. The CDR3 sequence is 15 residues long. The CDR3 loop reads CASTIREAHSYEQYF. CDR3 sequence (DNA): TGCGCCAGCACTATAAGGGAGGCCCACTCCTACGAGCAGTACTTC.

The chain employs TRBV5-1 and TRBJ2-2; D is unresolved. The length of the CDR3 is 14 residues. Germline V gives CDR1 SGHRS, CDR2 YFSETQ. V was trimmed by 0 bases and J by 3 bases, leaving 6 bases between them. In nucleotides, the CDR3 is TGCGCCAGCAGCTTGGGCGAGTACACCGGGGAGCTGTTTTTT. Its protein is CASSLGEYTGELFF.

V gene TRBV18 combines with J gene TRBJ2-7; D unresolved. Germline loops: CDR1 KGHSH, CDR2 LQKENI. The CDR3 totals 13 residues. The V and J ends lost 2 bases and 3 bases respectively, with 8 bases between them. The CDR3: CASSPGEGYEQYF. The CDR3 DNA reads as TGTGCCAGCTCACCAGGGGAAGGCTACGAGCAGTACTTC.

The sample holds one count of this clone. The chain uses TRBV19 and TRBJ1-5, with D tentatively TRBD1 (5 bases). Trimming shortened V by 6 bases and J by 0 bases, and 12 bases separated the two germline ends. Germline CDR1 and CDR2: LNHDA and SQIVND (reference sequence). This CDR3 has 15 residues. In DNA, the CDR3 is TGTGCCAGTAGAAGCTCGGACATTAGCAATCAGCCCCAGCATTTT. It translates to CASRSSDISNQPQHF. The entire variable domain, with the rest obtained from reference TRBV19 and TRBJ1-5, is as follows: DGGITQSPKYLFRKEGQNVTLSCEQNLNHDAMYWYRQDPGQGLRLIYYSQIVNDFQKGDIAEGYSVSREKKESFPLTVTSAQKNPTAFYLCASRSSDISNQPQHFGDGTRLSIL.